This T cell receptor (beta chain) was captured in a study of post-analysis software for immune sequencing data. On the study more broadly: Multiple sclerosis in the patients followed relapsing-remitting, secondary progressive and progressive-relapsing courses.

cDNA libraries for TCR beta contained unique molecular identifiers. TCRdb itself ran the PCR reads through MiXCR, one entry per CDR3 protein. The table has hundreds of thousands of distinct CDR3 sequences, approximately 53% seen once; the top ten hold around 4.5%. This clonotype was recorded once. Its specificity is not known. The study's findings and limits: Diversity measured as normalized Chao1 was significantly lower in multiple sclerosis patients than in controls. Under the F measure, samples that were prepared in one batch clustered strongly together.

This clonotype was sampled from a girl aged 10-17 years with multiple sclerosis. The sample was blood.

The CDR3 sequence is CASSLEGGPIYEQYF. CDR3 nucleotides: TGTGCCAGCAGCTTAGAGGGAGGGCCAATCTACGAGCAGTACTTC. The chain uses TRBV7-3 and TRBJ2-7; TRBD2 matches at 7 bases. The V gene end was trimmed by 2 bases and the J gene end by 3 bases; junction bases not matched to a gene: 7. The germline V gene encodes CDR1 SGHTA and CDR2 FQGTGA. The CDR3 loop spans 15 amino acids.